These 13 T cell receptor beta chains originate from one sample sequenced in a study of T cells in Graves' hyperthyroidism and ophthalmopathy. RNA transcripts were the template for amplifying TCR beta CDR3 regions. First-round RT-PCR of the TCR CDR3 relied on the HTBI primer set. TCRdb redid the calling of the multiplex PCR reads with MiXCR, one entry per CDR3 protein. The table lists over 650,000 distinct CDR3 sequences, approximately 16% of them singletons. The sequenced material came from blood. The source of these receptors is a man younger than 35 with Graves' hyperthyroidism.

The chain links TRBV4-1 to TRBJ2-1; 8 bases are shared with TRBD2. Germline CDR1 and CDR2: MGHRA and YSYEKL. V lost 3 bases, J lost 7 bases, and 11 bases stayed unmatched. This CDR3 spans 16 amino acids. CDR3 protein: CASSQRREGPWNEQFF. The CDR3 DNA is TGCGCCAGCAGCCAGCGCCGGGAGGGCCCTTGGAATGAGCAGTTCTTC.

V usage is TRBV29-1 and J usage is TRBJ1-1; D perhaps matches TRBD1 (5 bases). CDR1 is SQVTM, CDR2 ANQGSEA, per germline. The CDR3 loop spans 12 amino acids. The ends were cut back, 4 bases at V and 2 bases at J, with 8 bases in the middle. The CDR3 bases are TGCAGCGTTGGGACACAAAACACTGAAGCTTTCTTT. Translation: CSVGTQNTEAFF.

Of note for this clonotype: A much larger clonotype is one base distant, so this may be a read error. The rearrangement uses TRBV20-1 and TRBJ2-5; TRBD2 matches 10 bases. From germline, CDR1 is DFQATT and CDR2 SNEGSKA (reference sequence). This CDR3 has 15 amino acids. This chain's CDR3 is CSASTTSGYKETQCF. The CDR3 coding sequence is TGCAGTGCTAGTACGACTAGCGGGTATAAAGAGACCCAGTGCTTC.

V usage is TRBV19 and J usage is TRBJ1-5; D is unclear. Germline values: CDR1 LNHDA, CDR2 SQIVND (reference sequence). The CDR3 loop spans 17 amino acids. Trimming took off 3 bases at V and 0 bases at J, with 15 bases between the two ends. CDR3 sequence: CASSIPFDTYSNQPQHF. In nucleotides, the CDR3 is TGTGCCAGTAGTATTCCTTTTGACACCTATAGCAATCAGCCCCAGCATTTT.

This clonotype was found a few times. The V gene is TRBV12-3 or TRBV12-4, the J gene TRBJ2-1; D possibly matches TRBD1 or TRBD2 (6 bases each). Trimming shortened V by 8 bases and J by 5 bases, and 13 bases separated the two germline ends. The CDR3 has 13 amino acids. DNA for the CDR3: TGTGCCAGCTCAGGACAGCGGGACAATGAGCAGTTCTTC. Encoded protein: CASSGQRDNEQFF.

Ten or more counts support this clonotype. This rearrangement joins TRBV18 to TRBJ2-2; D is perhaps TRBD1 (5 bases). Per germline, CDR1 KGHSH and CDR2 LQKENI. The V and J ends lost 5 bases and 2 bases respectively, with 15 bases between them. The CDR3 is 16 amino acids. In nucleotides, the CDR3 is TGTGCCAGCTCATCGGACCGACAGATAAACACCGGGGAGCTGTTTTTT. It is translated as CASSSDRQINTGELFF.

This clonotype was seen at least ten times. The J gene is TRBJ2-1, the V gene TRBV28; TRBD1 aligns across 9 bases. Germline loops: CDR1 MDHEN, CDR2 SYDVKM. The CDR3 loop spans 15 amino acids. J was trimmed by 10 bases and V by 6 bases; bases with no gene match: 13. Written as DNA, the CDR3 is TGTGCCAGCAGGGAAGGGGGACAGGGCGGTATCGAGCAGTTCTTC. It encodes CASREGGQGGIEQFF.

The V gene is TRBV3-1, the J gene TRBJ1-4; no firm D call. The germline CDR1 and CDR2 sequences are LGHDT and YNNKEL (reference sequence). Trimming removed 2 bases from V and 8 bases from J, with 15 bases in between. CDR3 length: 15 amino acids. The CDR3 nucleotides are TGTGCCAGCAGCCAACAAGGGTTCGGCGCGGAAAAACTGTTTTTT. As protein: CASSQQGFGAEKLFF.

In this sample, this clonotype turned up many times. The chain links TRBV6-1 to TRBJ2-2; D possibly corresponds to TRBD2 (6 bases). CDR1 and CDR2 from the germline V gene are MNHNS and SASEGT. V lost 10 bases, J lost 0 bases, and 15 bases lay in between. CDR3 size: 15 residues. CDR3 in amino acids: CATRPSAPNTGELFF. For the CDR3, the DNA is TGTGCCACCCGGCCTAGCGCTCCGAACACCGGGGAGCTGTTTTTT.

This clonotype has a count of ten or more. The chain links TRBV20-1 to TRBJ2-2, with 8 bases matching TRBD2. CDR3 length equals 15 residues. The V segment lost 1 base and the J segment 2 bases; nucleotides outside the gene matches: 3. Germline V gene sequence: CDR1 DFQATT, CDR2 SNEGSKA (reference sequence). CDR3 protein: CSARVSGSNTGELFF. The CDR3 coding sequence is TGCAGTGCTAGAGTCAGCGGGAGCAACACCGGGGAGCTGTTTTTT.

About this clonotype: A read error may produce the germline difference seen at one junction end. The rearrangement links TRBV7-8 to TRBJ2-6; no definite D call. CDR3 length: 15 residues. Germline-derived CDR1 and CDR2 are SGHVS and FQNEAQ. CDR3: CASSLRGGGTNVLTF. The CDR3 DNA sequence: TGTGCCAGCAGCCTCCGAGGTGGTGGGACCAACGTCCTGACTTTC.

This clonotype was observed at least ten times. V usage is TRBV6-1 and J usage is TRBJ1-2, with 11 nucleotides matching TRBD1. The ends lost 6 bases at V and 3 bases at J; junction bases unmatched: 6. CDR1 and CDR2 (germline): MNHNS, SASEGT. This CDR3 is 15 amino acids long. CDR3 amino acids: CASRPGQGAYYGYTF. The CDR3, as DNA: TGTGCCAGCAGACCAGGACAGGGGGCCTACTATGGCTACACCTTC.

The sample holds many counts of this clonotype. The V gene is TRBV18, the J gene TRBJ2-1; D remains ambiguous. CDR1 is KGHSH, CDR2 LQKENI, per germline. There are 12 residues in the CDR3. V was cut by 6 bases and J by 5 bases, with 8 bases left in between. The CDR3 bases are TGTGCCAGCTCGCCCACTAACAATGAGCAGTTCTTC. The encoded protein is CASSPTNNEQFF.